This T cell receptor (beta chain) stems from a study of cytomegalovirus exposure and HLA in healthy donors. The study's findings and limits: There were reportedly fewer N-insertions in an Asian-associated ancestry cluster than the roughly 670-donor mean, in a later analysis. The study recorded fewer than 200 TCR beta chains that were cytomegalovirus-associated.

PCR employed 60 Vbeta and 13 Jbeta primers. Produced via immunoSEQ multiplex PCR; TCRdb's table is partial and in-frame only. The data hold about 97,000 clones, with 65% to 85% observed a single time. Sampled while nominally healthy, donors likely had unrecorded immune exposures. As to this clone: The antigen is unknown.

The source of this sequence is a middle-aged man in good health and CMV-seropositive. Sequencing was done on a sample of PBMCs.

The chain's CDR3 is CASSYDRGQQPQHF. As DNA, the CDR3 is TGTGCCAGCAGCTACGACAGGGGACAACAGCCCCAGCATTTT. V is TRBV5-8 and J is TRBJ1-5, with 8 bases aligning to TRBD1. CDR1 SGHTS and CDR2 YDEGEE come from the germline V gene. The CDR3 is made up of 14 amino acids. Trimming at V came to 3 bases and at J to 7 bases, leaving 6 bases not matched to a gene.